This TCR beta chain was profiled in a study of T cell responses to AZD1222 COVID-19 vaccine. General observations from the study: Baseline seropositivity occurred in only a handful of AZD1222 recipients.

Trimming removed 2 bases from V and 2 bases from J, with 15 bases in between. The germline gives CDR1 SGHTA, CDR2 FQGNSA. The CDR3 loop spans 16 amino acids. Only in-frame clones appear in the TCRdb table, and some are missing; sequencing was by immunoSEQ multiplex PCR. Of approximately 160,000 clones in the sample, 85% to 95% are singletons; the top ten hold about 0.9%. Comments on this clone: Its antigen is still unknown.

This TCR derives from an adult in good health. The chain is built from TRBV7-2 and TRBJ1-2; D unclear. Sequenced material: peripheral blood, taken on day 0 of AZD1222 vaccination. In DNA, the CDR3 is TGTGCCAGCAGCTTATTGCGATACACCAGGAACTATGGCTACACCTTC. It translates to CASSLLRYTRNYGYTF.